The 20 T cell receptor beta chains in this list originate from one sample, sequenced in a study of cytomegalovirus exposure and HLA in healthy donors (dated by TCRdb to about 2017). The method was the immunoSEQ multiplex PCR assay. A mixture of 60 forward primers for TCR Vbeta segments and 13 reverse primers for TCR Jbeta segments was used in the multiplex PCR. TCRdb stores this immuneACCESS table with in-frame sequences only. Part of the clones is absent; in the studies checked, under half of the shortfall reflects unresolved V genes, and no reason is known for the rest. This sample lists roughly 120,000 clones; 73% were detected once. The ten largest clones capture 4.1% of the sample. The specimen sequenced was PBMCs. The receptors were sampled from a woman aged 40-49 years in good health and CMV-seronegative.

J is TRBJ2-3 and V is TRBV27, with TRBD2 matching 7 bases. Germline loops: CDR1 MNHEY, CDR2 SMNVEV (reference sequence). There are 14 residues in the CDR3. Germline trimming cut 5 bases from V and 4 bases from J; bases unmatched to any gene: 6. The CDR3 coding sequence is TGTGCCAGCAGTCCCCTAGCGGTCCCAGATACGCAGTATTTT. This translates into CASSPLAVPDTQYF.

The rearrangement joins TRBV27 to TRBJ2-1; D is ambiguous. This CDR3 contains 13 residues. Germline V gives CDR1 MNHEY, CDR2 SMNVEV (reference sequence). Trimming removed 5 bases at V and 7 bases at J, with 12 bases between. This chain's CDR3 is CASSPNQANEQFF. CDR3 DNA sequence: TGTGCCAGCAGTCCCAATCAGGCGAATGAGCAGTTCTTC.

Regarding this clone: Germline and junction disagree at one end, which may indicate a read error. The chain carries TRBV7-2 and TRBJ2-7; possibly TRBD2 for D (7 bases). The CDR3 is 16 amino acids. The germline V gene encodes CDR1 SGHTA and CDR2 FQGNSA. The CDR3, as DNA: TGTGCCAGCAGCCCCCGGGGAGGGGGGAGCTCCTACGAGCGGTACTTC. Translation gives CASSPRGGGSSYERYF.

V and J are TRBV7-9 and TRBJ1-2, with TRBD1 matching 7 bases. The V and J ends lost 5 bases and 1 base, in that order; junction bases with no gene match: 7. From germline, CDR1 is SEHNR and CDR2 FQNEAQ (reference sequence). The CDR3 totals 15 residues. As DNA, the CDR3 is TGTGCCAGCAGCGCCCGACAGGGACTTAACTATGGCTACACCTTC. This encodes CASSARQGLNYGYTF.

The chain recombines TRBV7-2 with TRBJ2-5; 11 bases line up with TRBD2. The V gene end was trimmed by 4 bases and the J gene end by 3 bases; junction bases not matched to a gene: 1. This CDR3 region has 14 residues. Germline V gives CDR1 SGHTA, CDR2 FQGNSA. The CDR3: CASSSTSGKETQYF. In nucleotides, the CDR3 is TGTGCCAGCAGCTCGACTAGCGGGAAAGAGACCCAGTACTTC. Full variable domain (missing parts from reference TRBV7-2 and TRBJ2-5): GAGVSQSPSNKVTEKGKDVELRCDPISGHTALYWYRQSLGQGLEFLIYFQGNSAPDKSGLPSDRFSAERTGGSVSTLTIQRTQQEDSAVYLCASSSTSGKETQYFGPGTRLLVL.

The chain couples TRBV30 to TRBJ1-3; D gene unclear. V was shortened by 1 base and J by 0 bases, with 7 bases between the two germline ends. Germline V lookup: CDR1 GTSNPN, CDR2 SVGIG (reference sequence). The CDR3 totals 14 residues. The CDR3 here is CAWSADYSGNTIYF. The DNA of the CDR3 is TGTGCCTGGAGTGCAGACTACTCTGGAAACACCATATATTTT. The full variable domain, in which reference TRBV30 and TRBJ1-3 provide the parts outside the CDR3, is SQTIHQWPATLVQPVGSPLSLECTVEGTSNPNLYWYRQAAGRGLQLLFYSVGIGQISSEVPQNLSASRPQDRQFILSSKKLLLSDSGFYLCAWSADYSGNTIYFGEGSWLTVV.

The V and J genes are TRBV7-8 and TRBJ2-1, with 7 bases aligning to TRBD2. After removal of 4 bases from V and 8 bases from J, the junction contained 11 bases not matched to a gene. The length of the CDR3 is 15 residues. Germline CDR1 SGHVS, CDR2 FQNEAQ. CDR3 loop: CASSSTGEGLDEQFF. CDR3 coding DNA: TGTGCCAGCAGCTCTACGGGGGAGGGCCTCGATGAGCAGTTCTTC. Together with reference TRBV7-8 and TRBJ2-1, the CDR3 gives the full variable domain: GAGVSQSPRYKVAKRGQDVALRCDPISGHVSLFWYQQALGQGPEFLTYFQNEAQLDKSGLPSDRFFAERPEGSVSTLKIQRTQQEDSAVYLCASSSTGEGLDEQFFGPGTRLTVL.

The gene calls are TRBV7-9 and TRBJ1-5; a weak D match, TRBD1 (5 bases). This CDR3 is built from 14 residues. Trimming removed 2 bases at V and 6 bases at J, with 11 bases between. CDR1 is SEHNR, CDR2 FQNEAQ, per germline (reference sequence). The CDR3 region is CASSLSGYTQPQHF. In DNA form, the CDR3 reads TGTGCCAGCAGCTTATCAGGGTATACTCAGCCCCAGCATTTT.

The CDR3 DNA follows: TGTGCCAGCACCCCGGGGGGGACCCCAAACATTCAGTACTTC. This encodes CASTPGGTPNIQYF. The gene calls are TRBV7-2 and TRBJ2-4; 8 nucleotides line up with TRBD2. The CDR3 totals 14 residues. Germline V gene data show CDR1 as SGHTA and CDR2 as FQGNSA. J gave up 6 bases and V 7 bases, and 8 bases lay outside the gene matches.

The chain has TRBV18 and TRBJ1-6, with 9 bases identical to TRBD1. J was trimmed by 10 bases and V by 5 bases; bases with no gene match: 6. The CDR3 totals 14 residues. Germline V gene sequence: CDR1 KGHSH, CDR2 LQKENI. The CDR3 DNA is TGTGCCAGCTCATTACAGGGGGCGAGGTCACCCCTCCACTTT. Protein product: CASSLQGARSPLHF.

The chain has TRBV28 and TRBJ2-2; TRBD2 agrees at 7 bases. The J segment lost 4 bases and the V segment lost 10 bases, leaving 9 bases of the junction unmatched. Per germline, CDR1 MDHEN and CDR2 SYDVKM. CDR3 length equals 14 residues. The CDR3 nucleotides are TGTGCCATCATGGGACTATCAAGCACCGGGGAGCTGTTTTTT. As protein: CAIMGLSSTGELFF.

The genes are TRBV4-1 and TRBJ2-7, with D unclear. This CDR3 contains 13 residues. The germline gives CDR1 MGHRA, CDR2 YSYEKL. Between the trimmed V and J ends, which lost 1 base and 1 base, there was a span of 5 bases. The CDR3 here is CASSQAQSYEQYF. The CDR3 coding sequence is TGCGCCAGCAGCCAAGCGCAGTCCTACGAGCAGTACTTC.

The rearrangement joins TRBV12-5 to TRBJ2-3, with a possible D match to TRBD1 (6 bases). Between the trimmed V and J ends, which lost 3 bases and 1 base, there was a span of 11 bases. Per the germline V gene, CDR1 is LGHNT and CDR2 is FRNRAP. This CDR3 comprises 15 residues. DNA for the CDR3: TGTGCTAGTGGTTTTGGCAGGGGTGGCACAGATACGCAGTATTTT. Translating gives CASGFGRGGTDTQYF. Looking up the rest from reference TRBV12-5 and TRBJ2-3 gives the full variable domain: DARVTQTPRHKVTEMGQEVTMRCQPILGHNTVFWYRQTMMQGLELLAYFRNRAPLDDSGMPKDRFSAEMPDATLATLKIQPSEPRDSAVYFCASGFGRGGTDTQYFGPGTRLTVL.

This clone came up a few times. The DNA for the CDR3 is TGTGCCAGCAGCTTGTATATACCAGGGGGCAATGAGCAGTTCTTC. It codes for CASSLYIPGGNEQFF. The chain recombines TRBV5-4 with TRBJ2-1; 7 nucleotides agree with TRBD1. CDR1 and CDR2 (germline): SGHNT, YYREEE (reference sequence). This CDR3 is 15 amino acids long. Losses at the gene ends were 1 base for V and 6 bases for J; bases not matched to a gene: 7.

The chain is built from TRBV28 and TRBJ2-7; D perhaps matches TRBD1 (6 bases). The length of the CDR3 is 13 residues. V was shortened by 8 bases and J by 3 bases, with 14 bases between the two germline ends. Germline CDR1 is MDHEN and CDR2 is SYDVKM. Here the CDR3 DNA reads TGTGCCAGCCTATCCGGGACAAGCTACGAGCAGTACTTC. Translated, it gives CASLSGTSYEQYF.

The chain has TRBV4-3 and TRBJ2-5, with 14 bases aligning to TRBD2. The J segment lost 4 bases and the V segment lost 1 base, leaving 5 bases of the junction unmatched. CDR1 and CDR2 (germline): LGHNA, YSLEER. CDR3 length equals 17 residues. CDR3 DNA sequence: TGCGCCAGCAGCCAAGGTCCCGGGACTAGCGGGAGAGAGACCCAGTACTTC. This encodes CASSQGPGTSGRETQYF.

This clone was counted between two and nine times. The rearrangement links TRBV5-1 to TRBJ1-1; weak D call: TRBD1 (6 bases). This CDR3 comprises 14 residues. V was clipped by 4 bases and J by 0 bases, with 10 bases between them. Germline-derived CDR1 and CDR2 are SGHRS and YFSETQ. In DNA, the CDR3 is TGCGCCAGCAGCATACAGGGCATGAACACTGAAGCTTTCTTT. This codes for CASSIQGMNTEAFF.

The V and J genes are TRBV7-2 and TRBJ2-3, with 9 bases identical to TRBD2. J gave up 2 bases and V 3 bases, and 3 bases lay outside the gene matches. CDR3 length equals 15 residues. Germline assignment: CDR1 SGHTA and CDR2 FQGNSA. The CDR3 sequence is CASSFSSGVTDTQYF. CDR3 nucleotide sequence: TGTGCCAGCAGCTTTTCTAGCGGGGTCACAGATACGCAGTATTTT.

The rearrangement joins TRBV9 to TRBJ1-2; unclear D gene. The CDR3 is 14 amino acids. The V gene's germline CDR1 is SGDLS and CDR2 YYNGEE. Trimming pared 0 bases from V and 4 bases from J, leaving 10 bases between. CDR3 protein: CASSVAEALYGYTF. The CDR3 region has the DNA TGTGCCAGCAGCGTAGCTGAGGCACTCTATGGCTACACCTTC. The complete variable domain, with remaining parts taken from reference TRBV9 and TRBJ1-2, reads DSGVTQTPKHLITATGQRVTLRCSPRSGDLSVYWYQQSLDQGLQFLIQYYNGEERAKGNILERFSAQQFPDLHSELNLSSLELGDSALYFCASSVAEALYGYTFGSGTRLTVV.

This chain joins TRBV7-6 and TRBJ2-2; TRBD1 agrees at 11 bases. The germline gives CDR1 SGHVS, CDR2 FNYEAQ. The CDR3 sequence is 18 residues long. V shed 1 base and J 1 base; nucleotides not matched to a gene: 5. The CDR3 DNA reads TGTGCCAGCAGCTTAGGGAGGACAGGGGGCAGGAACACCGGGGAGCTGTTTTTT. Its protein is CASSLGRTGGRNTGELFF.